The T cell receptor (beta chain) under discussion was sequenced for a study of T cell repertoires in cytomegalovirus infection (dated by TCRdb to the late 2010s). A note on the overall study: Recently identified HLA-C-restricted CMV epitopes, whose presentation resists viral immunomodulation, were targeted by peptide stimulations together with well-studied HLA-B-restricted epitopes. Donor HLA type was relevant to the analysis, because carriage of CMV infection together with the matching HLA type was indicated by public TCR beta signatures. General conclusions and limits of the study: Carriers of CMV infection plus the relevant HLA type were discriminated by the cumulative frequency of public TCR beta family members in the study cohort and in an independent approximately 340-donor cohort. In the ex vivo response, HLA-C-restricted CMV-specific TCR beta clonotypes were dominant, and in two of eight donors the single most frequent clonotype came from this HLA-C-restricted group.

In the germline V gene, CDR1 corresponds to LGHNT and CDR2 to FRNRAP. From its cysteine to its phenylalanine, the CDR3 spans 17 amino acids. The only DNA kept is the CDR3, 51 bases in frame from the first base. The junction carries 15 bases between V and J, which are trimmed by 0 bases and 0 bases respectively. In the case of this clonotype: The clone's antigen remains unknown. No clone much larger than this one lies a single base away; base qualities are absent.

Sample treatment or condition, as interpreted from the label and publication: in vitro stimulation with specific CMV peptide epitopes to enrich CMV-specific T cells. Reads for this sample came from an Illumina HiSeq 1500. Using fastp trimming at Q25 and MiXCR clonotype assembly, TCRdb reanalyzed the public sequencing data and kept in-frame beta chains. Each entry is one CDR3 protein sequence, shown with its most common DNA and genes. The sample records hundreds of thousands of distinct CDR3 sequences, approximately 40% of which are singletons. The ten largest make up 40% to 50% of the sample. The sample in question was cultured PBMCs, obtained from culture after CMV antigen stimulation. The sequence came from a human donor in good health (CMV status not recorded). Some clones in this sample may be carry-over from other donors' samples. The chain links TRBV12-5 with TRBJ2-7, with the D gene not clear enough to name. The nucleotide sequence is given as TGTGCTAGTGGTTTGGTACTTGGACGGGCGAGCTCCTACGAGCAGTACTTC. Its translation is CASGLVLGRASSYEQYF. The full variable domain, completed from the reference TRBV12-5 and TRBJ2-7 proteins outside the CDR3, reads DARVTQTPRHKVTEMGQEVTMRCQPILGHNTVFWYRQTMMQGLELLAYFRNRAPLDDSGMPKDRFSAEMPDATLATLKIQPSEPRDSAVYFCASGLVLGRASSYEQYFGPGTRLTVT.